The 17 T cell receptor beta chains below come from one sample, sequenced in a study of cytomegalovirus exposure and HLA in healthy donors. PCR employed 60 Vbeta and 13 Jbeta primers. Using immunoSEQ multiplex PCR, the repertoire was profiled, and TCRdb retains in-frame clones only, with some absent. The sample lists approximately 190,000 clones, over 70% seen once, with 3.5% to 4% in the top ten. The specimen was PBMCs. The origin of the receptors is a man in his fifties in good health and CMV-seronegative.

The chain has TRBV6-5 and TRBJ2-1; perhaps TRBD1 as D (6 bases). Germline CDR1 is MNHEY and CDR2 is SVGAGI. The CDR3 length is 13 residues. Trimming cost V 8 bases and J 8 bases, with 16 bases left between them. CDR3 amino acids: CASRLPRGHEQFF. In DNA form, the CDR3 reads TGTGCCAGCCGTCTCCCCAGGGGTCATGAGCAGTTCTTC.

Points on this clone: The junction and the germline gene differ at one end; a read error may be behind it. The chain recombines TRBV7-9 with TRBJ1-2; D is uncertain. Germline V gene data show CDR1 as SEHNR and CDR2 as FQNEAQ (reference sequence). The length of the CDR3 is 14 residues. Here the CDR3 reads CSSSNSRRSYGYTF. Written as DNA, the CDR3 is TGTTCCAGCAGCAATTCTCGGCGGAGCTATGGCTACACCTTC.

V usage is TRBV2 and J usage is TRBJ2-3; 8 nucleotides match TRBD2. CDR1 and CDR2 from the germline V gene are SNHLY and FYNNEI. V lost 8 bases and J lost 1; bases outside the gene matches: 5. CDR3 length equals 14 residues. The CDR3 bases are TGTGCCAGCGAAGATAGCGGGGGCACAGATACGCAGTATTTT. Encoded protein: CASEDSGGTDTQYF.

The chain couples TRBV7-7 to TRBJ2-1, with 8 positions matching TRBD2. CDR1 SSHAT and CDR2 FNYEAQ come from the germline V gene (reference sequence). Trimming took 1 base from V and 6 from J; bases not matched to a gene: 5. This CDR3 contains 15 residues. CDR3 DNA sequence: TGTGCCAGCAGCTTAGTAGCGGGGAAGGGCAATGAGCAGTTCTTC. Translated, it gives CASSLVAGKGNEQFF.

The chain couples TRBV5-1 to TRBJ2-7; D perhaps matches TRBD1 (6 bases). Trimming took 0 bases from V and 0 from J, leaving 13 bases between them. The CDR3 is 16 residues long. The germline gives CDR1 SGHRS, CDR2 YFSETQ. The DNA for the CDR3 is TGCGCCAGCAGCTTGGCAGGGGCGCCCACCTCCTACGAGCAGTACTTC. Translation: CASSLAGAPTSYEQYF.

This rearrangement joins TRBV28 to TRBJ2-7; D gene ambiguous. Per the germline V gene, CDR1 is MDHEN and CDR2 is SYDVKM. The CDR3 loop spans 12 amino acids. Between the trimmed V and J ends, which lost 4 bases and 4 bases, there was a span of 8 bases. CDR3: CASSSVRYEQYF. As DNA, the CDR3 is TGTGCCAGCAGTTCTGTCCGTTACGAGCAGTACTTC.

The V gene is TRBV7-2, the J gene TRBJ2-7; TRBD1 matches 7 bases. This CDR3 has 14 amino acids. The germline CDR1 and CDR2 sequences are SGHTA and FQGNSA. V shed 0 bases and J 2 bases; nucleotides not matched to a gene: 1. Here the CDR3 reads CASSLAGQPYEQYF. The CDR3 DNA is TGTGCCAGCAGCTTAGCGGGACAGCCCTACGAGCAGTACTTC. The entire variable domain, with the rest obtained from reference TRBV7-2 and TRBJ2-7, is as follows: GAGVSQSPSNKVTEKGKDVELRCDPISGHTALYWYRQSLGQGLEFLIYFQGNSAPDKSGLPSDRFSAERTGGSVSTLTIQRTQQEDSAVYLCASSLAGQPYEQYFGPGTRLTVT.

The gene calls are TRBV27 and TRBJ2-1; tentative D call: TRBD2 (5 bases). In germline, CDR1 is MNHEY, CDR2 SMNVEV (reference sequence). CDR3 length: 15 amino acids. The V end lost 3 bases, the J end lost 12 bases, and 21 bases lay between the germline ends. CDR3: CASSLRARRVDVQFF. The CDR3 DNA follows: TGTGCCAGCAGTTTGAGGGCCCGTCGGGTGGACGTGCAGTTCTTC.

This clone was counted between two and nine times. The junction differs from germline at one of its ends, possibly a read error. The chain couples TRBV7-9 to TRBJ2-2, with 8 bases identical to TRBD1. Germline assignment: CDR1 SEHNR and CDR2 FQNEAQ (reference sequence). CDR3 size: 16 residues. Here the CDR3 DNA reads TGTTCCAGCAGCACCCAGGGGGCTACGAACACCGGGGAGCTGTTTTTT. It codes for CSSSTQGATNTGELFF.

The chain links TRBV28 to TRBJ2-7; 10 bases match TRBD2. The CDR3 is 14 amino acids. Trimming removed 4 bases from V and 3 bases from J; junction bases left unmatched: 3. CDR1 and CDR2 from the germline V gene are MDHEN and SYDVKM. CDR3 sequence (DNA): TGTGCCAGCAGTTATCTAGCGGGGGACTACGAGCAGTACTTC. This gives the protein CASSYLAGDYEQYF. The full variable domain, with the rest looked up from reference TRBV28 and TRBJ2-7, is DVKVTQSSRYLVKRTGEKVFLECVQDMDHENMFWYRQDPGLGLRLIYFSYDVKMKEKGDIPEGYSVSREKKERFSLILESASTNQTSMYLCASSYLAGDYEQYFGPGTRLTVT.

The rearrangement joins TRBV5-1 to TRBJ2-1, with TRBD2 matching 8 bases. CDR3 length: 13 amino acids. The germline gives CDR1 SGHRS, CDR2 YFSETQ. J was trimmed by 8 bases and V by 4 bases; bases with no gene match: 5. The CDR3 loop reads CASSREGGYEQFF. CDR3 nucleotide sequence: TGCGCCAGCAGCCGGGAGGGGGGGTATGAGCAGTTCTTC.

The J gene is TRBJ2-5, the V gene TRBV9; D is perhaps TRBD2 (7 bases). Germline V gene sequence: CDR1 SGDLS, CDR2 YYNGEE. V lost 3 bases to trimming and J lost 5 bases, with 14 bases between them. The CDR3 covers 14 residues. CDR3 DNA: TGTGCCAGCAGCGAGGGGGAGGGTGAGGAGACCCAGTACTTC. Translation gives CASSEGEGEETQYF.

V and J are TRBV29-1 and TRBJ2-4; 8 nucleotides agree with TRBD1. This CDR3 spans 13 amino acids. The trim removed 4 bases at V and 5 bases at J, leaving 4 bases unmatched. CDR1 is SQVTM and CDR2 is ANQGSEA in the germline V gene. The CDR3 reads CSVGQGIENIQYF. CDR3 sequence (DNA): TGCAGCGTTGGACAGGGGATCGAAAACATTCAGTACTTC. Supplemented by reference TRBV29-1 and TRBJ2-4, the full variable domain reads SAVISQKPSRDICQRGTSLTIQCQVDSQVTMMFWYRQQPGQSLTLIATANQGSEATYESGFVIDKFPISRPNLTFSTLTVSNMSPEDSSIYLCSVGQGIENIQYFGAGTRLSVL.

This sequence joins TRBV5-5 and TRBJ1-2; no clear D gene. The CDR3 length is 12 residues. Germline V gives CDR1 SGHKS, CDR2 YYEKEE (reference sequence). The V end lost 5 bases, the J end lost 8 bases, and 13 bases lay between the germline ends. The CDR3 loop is CASSPTTGGYTF. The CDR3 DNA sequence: TGTGCCAGCAGTCCGACTACGGGGGGCTACACCTTC.

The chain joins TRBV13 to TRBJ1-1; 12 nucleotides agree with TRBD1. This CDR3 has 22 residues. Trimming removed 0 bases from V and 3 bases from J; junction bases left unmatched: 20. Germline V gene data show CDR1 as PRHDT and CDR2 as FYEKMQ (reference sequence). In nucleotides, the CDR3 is TGTGCCAGCAGCTTAGGGTGGGGGACAGGGGGCTTTATGGGGGCAGGGGACACTGAAGCTTTCTTT. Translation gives CASSLGWGTGGFMGAGDTEAFF.

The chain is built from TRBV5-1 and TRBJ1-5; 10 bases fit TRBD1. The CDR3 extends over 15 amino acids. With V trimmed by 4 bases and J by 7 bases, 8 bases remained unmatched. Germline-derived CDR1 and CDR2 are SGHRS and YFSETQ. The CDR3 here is CASSPGTGVGQPQHF. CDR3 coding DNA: TGCGCCAGCAGCCCGGGGACAGGGGTTGGGCAGCCCCAGCATTTT. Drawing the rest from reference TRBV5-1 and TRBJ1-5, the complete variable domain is KAGVTQTPRYLIKTRGQQVTLSCSPISGHRSVSWYQQTPGQGLQFLFEYFSETQRNKGNFPGRFSGRQFSNSRSEMNVSTLELGDSALYLCASSPGTGVGQPQHFGDGTRLSIL.

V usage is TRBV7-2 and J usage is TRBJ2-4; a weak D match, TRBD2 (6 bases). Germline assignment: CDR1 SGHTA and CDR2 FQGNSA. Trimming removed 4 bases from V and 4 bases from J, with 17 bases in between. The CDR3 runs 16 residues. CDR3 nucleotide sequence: TGTGCCAGCAGCTCCTCGGGACTCCTCTCTAAAAACATTCAGTACTTC. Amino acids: CASSSSGLLSKNIQYF. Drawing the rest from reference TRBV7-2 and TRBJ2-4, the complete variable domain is GAGVSQSPSNKVTEKGKDVELRCDPISGHTALYWYRQSLGQGLEFLIYFQGNSAPDKSGLPSDRFSAERTGGSVSTLTIQRTQQEDSAVYLCASSSSGLLSKNIQYFGAGTRLSVL.